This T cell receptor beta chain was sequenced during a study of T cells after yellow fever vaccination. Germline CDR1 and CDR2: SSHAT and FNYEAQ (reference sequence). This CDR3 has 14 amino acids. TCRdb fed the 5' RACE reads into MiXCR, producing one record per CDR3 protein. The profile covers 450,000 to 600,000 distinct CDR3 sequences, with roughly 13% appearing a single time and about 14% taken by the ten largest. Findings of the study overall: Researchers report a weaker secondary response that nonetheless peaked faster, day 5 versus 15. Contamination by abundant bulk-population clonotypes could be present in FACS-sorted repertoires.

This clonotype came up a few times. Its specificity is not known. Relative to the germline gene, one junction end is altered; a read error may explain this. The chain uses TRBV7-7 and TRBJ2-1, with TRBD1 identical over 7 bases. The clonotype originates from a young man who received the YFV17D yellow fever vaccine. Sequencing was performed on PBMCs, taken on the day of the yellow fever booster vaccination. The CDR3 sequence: CASSRRDSLNEQFF. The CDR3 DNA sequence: TGTGCTAGCAGCCGTAGGGACAGTCTCAATGAGCAGTTCTTC.